The 32 T cell receptor beta chains reported below all come from one sample, sequenced in a study of T-cell memory formation after mild COVID-19. Each CDR3 protein is one row after TCRdb ran MiXCR on the 5' RACE reads. The sample carries 300,000 or so distinct CDR3 sequences, roughly 16% recorded once. The sequenced sample was PBMCs or a T cell subset sorted from them (not recorded which). The receptors come from a man in his late teens or twenties who had mild COVID-19 (a few samples of this study predate the infection). Cell type and time point are not known.

There are many counts of this clonotype. This sequence joins TRBV12-3 or TRBV12-4 and TRBJ2-5; D might be TRBD2 (6 bases). Trimming removed 6 bases from V and 1 base from J, with 9 bases in between. The CDR3 contains 13 residues. The CDR3 sequence: CASRDYIQETQYF. DNA for the CDR3: TGTGCCAGCAGGGACTACATCCAAGAGACCCAGTACTTC.

This chain joins TRBV11-2 and TRBJ2-1, with D unclear. Germline-derived CDR1 and CDR2 are SGHAT and FQNNGV. The CDR3 has 13 residues. V was trimmed by 6 bases and J by 4 bases, leaving 10 bases between them. The CDR3: CASRAAAYNEQFF. In nucleotides, the CDR3 is TGTGCCAGCAGGGCTGCTGCGTACAATGAGCAGTTCTTC.

The chain carries TRBV18 and TRBJ2-1, with 11 bases matching TRBD1. CDR1 and CDR2 from the germline V gene are KGHSH and LQKENI. This CDR3 is built from 15 residues. The V and J ends lost 3 bases and 13 bases, in that order; junction bases with no gene match: 11. CDR3 in DNA: TGTGCCAGCTCACCTTGGGTCGGACAGGGGGCAGACCAGTTCTTC. Protein: CASSPWVGQGADQFF.

The V call is TRBV6-5, the J call TRBJ1-4; D possibly corresponds to TRBD1 (6 bases). V was clipped by 5 bases and J by 0 bases, with 22 bases between them. This CDR3 is built from 19 residues. The germline V gene has CDR1 MNHEY and CDR2 SVGAGI. The CDR3 DNA reads TGTGCCAGCAGTGGCAGGACAGACCTAAATCCCTCAACTAATGAAAAACTGTTTTTT. This encodes CASSGRTDLNPSTNEKLFF.

This sequence joins TRBV20-1 and TRBJ1-2; tentatively, D is TRBD1 (5 bases). The CDR3 is 12 residues long. CDR1 is DFQATT and CDR2 is SNEGSKA in the germline V gene (reference sequence). Trimming stripped 6 bases from V and 7 bases from J, with 15 bases between. CDR3 coding DNA: TGCAGTGCCATAAGGGGTGAGGGTGGCTACACCTTC. Amino acids: CSAIRGEGGYTF.

This clonotype was picked up a small number of times. The V gene is TRBV19, the J gene TRBJ1-2; 7 bases map to TRBD1. This CDR3 is built from 16 residues. With 2 bases clipped from V and 4 bases from J, the junction kept 10 bases outside the gene matches. Germline assignment: CDR1 LNHDA and CDR2 SQIVND (reference sequence). The CDR3 spells CASSIIAGQQFYGYTF. The CDR3 nucleotides are TGTGCCAGTAGTATAATCGCGGGACAGCAATTCTATGGCTACACCTTC.

The chain recombines TRBV12-3 or TRBV12-4 with TRBJ2-5, with D possibly TRBD2 on 6 matching bases. Trimming took off 3 bases at V and 7 bases at J, with 12 bases between the two ends. This CDR3 region has 13 residues. CDR3 region: CASSFGVGGTQYF. The CDR3 DNA follows: TGTGCCAGCAGTTTTGGGGTGGGGGGGACCCAGTACTTC.

CDR3 nucleotide sequence: TGCAGTGCTTACTTTCGGACTGAAGCTTTCTTT. Translated: CSAYFRTEAFF. This chain connects TRBV20-1 to TRBJ1-1, with D uncertain. The CDR3 loop spans 11 amino acids. The germline CDR1 and CDR2 sequences are DFQATT and SNEGSKA (reference sequence). The V end lost 5 bases, the J end lost 5 bases, and 9 bases lay between the germline ends.

The rearrangement links TRBV3-1 to TRBJ1-1, with TRBD1 matching 9 bases. The CDR3 consists of 10 residues. The ends lost 8 bases at V and 11 bases at J; junction bases unmatched: 3. Germline V gives CDR1 LGHDT, CDR2 YNNKEL (reference sequence). CDR3 sequence: CASGDRDAFF. DNA for the CDR3: TGTGCCAGCGGGGACAGGGACGCTTTCTTT.

The chain carries TRBV15 and TRBJ2-5; 12 bases are shared with TRBD1. Trimming took 2 bases from V and 5 from J; bases not matched to a gene: 6. The CDR3 contains 16 residues. The germline V gene has CDR1 LNHNV and CDR2 YYDKDF (reference sequence). CDR3 amino acids: CATSRWGQGAFETQYF. The CDR3 bases are TGTGCCACCAGCAGATGGGGACAGGGGGCTTTTGAGACCCAGTACTTC.

The V and J genes are TRBV5-6 and TRBJ2-5, with 7 bases fitting TRBD1. This CDR3 is built from 15 residues. Germline lookup yields CDR1 SGHDT and CDR2 YYEEEE. The trim removed 3 bases at V and 2 bases at J, leaving 7 bases unmatched. The CDR3: CASSSPGQKQETQYF. The CDR3, as DNA: TGTGCCAGCAGCTCACCGGGACAGAAACAAGAGACCCAGTACTTC.

The V gene is TRBV4-2, the J gene TRBJ1-5; no firm D call. The CDR3 is 15 amino acids. CDR1 is LGHNA and CDR2 is YNFKEQ in the germline V gene. V was trimmed by 0 bases and J by 7 bases, leaving 13 bases between them. CDR3 residues: CASSQDQAITQPQHF. CDR3 sequence (DNA): TGTGCCAGCAGCCAAGATCAGGCTATCACGCAGCCCCAGCATTTT.

The J gene is TRBJ2-3, the V gene TRBV5-1, with D tentatively TRBD2 (5 bases). V lost 4 bases to trimming and J lost 4 bases, with 16 bases between them. The length of the CDR3 is 15 residues. Germline V lookup: CDR1 SGHRS, CDR2 YFSETQ. CDR3 residues: CASSVEGKKADTQYF. CDR3 nucleotide sequence: TGCGCCAGCAGCGTAGAGGGAAAAAAGGCAGATACGCAGTATTTT.

In its sample, this clonotype was seen a few times. The V gene is TRBV24-1, the J gene TRBJ2-2; 9 positions agree with TRBD1. Germline V gene sequence: CDR1 KGHDR, CDR2 SFDVKD. The V and J ends lost 4 bases and 8 bases, in that order; junction bases with no gene match: 10. The CDR3 spans 16 residues. CDR3 residues: CATSDPGTGRLGELFF. The CDR3 nucleotides are TGTGCCACCAGTGACCCCGGGACAGGGAGGTTGGGGGAGCTGTTTTTT.

This clonotype was found a few times. This chain joins TRBV6-2 or TRBV6-3 and TRBJ2-3; D unclear. With 7 bases removed from V and 6 bases from J, the gap between germline ends came to 11 bases. Germline V gene data show CDR1 as MNHEY and CDR2 as SVGEGT. This CDR3 is built from 12 residues. The CDR3 loop is CASKEFGDTQYF. DNA of the CDR3: TGTGCCAGCAAGGAGTTTGGGGATACGCAGTATTTT.

In its sample, this clonotype was seen a few times. The genes are TRBV28 and TRBJ2-4; a weak D match, TRBD1 (6 bases). The V end was cut by 6 bases, the J end by 0 bases, with 15 bases between. CDR1 and CDR2 (germline): MDHEN, SYDVKM. The CDR3 totals 16 residues. The CDR3 sequence: CASRSDSALAKNIQYF. The CDR3 coding sequence is TGTGCCAGCAGATCGGACAGCGCGCTAGCCAAAAACATTCAGTACTTC.

CDR3 nucleotides: TGTGCCGGCGGAGAGGGGAACGAGCAGTTCTTC. It is translated as CAGGEGNEQFF. The chain recombines TRBV30 with TRBJ2-1; D may match TRBD1 or TRBD2 (5 bases each). CDR1 and CDR2 (germline): GTSNPN, SVGIG (reference sequence). V lost 8 bases, J lost 10 bases, and 15 bases lay in between. The CDR3 has 11 amino acids.

This clonotype was observed a handful of times. This chain uses TRBV6-2 or TRBV6-3 with TRBJ2-7, with D perhaps matching TRBD1 or TRBD2 (6 bases each). Per germline, CDR1 MNHEY and CDR2 SVGEGT. The V end lost 6 bases, the J end lost 1 base, and 13 bases lay between the germline ends. This CDR3 contains 14 residues. The CDR3 coding sequence is TGTGCCAGCAGACAGGGAGGAGCGTCCTACGAGCAGTACGTC. It is translated as CASRQGGASYEQYV.

This clonotype has a handful of counts. This chain joins TRBV30 and TRBJ2-7, with 7 bases aligning to TRBD1. Germline V gene sequence: CDR1 GTSNPN, CDR2 SVGIG (reference sequence). J was trimmed by 6 bases and V by 3 bases; bases with no gene match: 5. The CDR3 length is 12 residues. The CDR3 here is CAWRFAGGEQYF. The CDR3 region has the DNA TGTGCCTGGAGATTCGCAGGGGGCGAGCAGTACTTC.

This clonotype was found many times. V and J are TRBV7-2 and TRBJ1-2; D is unresolved. V lost 1 base and J lost 2, with 20 bases in between. Germline CDR1 reads SGHTA; CDR2 reads FQGNSA. This CDR3 region has 18 residues. This chain's CDR3 is CASSLVLSPVGSNYGYTF. The CDR3, as DNA: TGTGCCAGCAGCTTAGTTTTATCCCCAGTGGGGTCAAACTATGGCTACACCTTC.

The chain uses TRBV7-3 and TRBJ1-1, with D unclear. The CDR3 is made up of 13 amino acids. Germline V gene sequence: CDR1 SGHTA, CDR2 FQGTGA. Trimming removed 2 bases from V and 3 bases from J, with 7 bases in between. The CDR3 DNA reads as TGTGCCAGCAGCTTACAGGTGGACACTGAAGCTTTCTTT. This sequence encodes CASSLQVDTEAFF.

This clonotype was seen at least ten times. The chain has TRBV5-1 and TRBJ1-1; D gene unclear. V lost 0 bases, J lost 1 base, and 7 bases lay in between. Germline CDR1 SGHRS, CDR2 YFSETQ. This CDR3 comprises 14 residues. CDR3 sequence (DNA): TGCGCCAGCAGCTTGGAACCGACGAACACTGAAGCTTTCTTT. It yields the protein CASSLEPTNTEAFF.

J is TRBJ1-6 and V is TRBV4-3; 7 positions agree with TRBD1. The germline V gene encodes CDR1 LGHNA and CDR2 YSLEER. V was pared by 4 bases and J by 10 bases, with 7 bases of the junction left unmatched. The CDR3 has 14 amino acids. The CDR3: CASSRDRVESPLHF. CDR3 sequence (DNA): TGCGCCAGCAGCCGAGACAGGGTGGAATCACCCCTCCACTTT.

The chain links TRBV5-6 to TRBJ1-1; tentatively, D is TRBD1 (6 bases). The V end was cut by 2 bases, the J end by 11 bases, with 16 bases between. CDR3 length equals 13 residues. Germline V gives CDR1 SGHDT, CDR2 YYEEEE. In nucleotides, the CDR3 is TGTGCCAGCAGCTTCCCCATAGGGGGTGAGGCTTTCTTT. Translated: CASSFPIGGEAFF.

The chain carries TRBV20-1 and TRBJ1-1; 7 positions match TRBD1. V shed 1 base, J shed 4 bases, and the junction held 12 bases outside the gene matches. There are 16 residues in the CDR3. CDR1 is DFQATT, CDR2 SNEGSKA, per germline (reference sequence). CDR3 sequence: CSARGPGGQFSTEAFF. CDR3 sequence (DNA): TGCAGTGCTAGAGGGCCTGGGGGACAGTTTTCCACTGAAGCTTTCTTT.

This clonotype was observed a handful of times. The genes are TRBV5-1 and TRBJ2-7; 8 bases line up with TRBD1. Germline values: CDR1 SGHRS, CDR2 YFSETQ. The CDR3 covers 15 residues. Unmatched junction bases numbered 9, after V lost 6 bases and J lost 1 base. CDR3 sequence (DNA): TGCGCCAGCAAGGGGGCGGGACAGGCATCCTACGAGCAGTACTTC. This sequence encodes CASKGAGQASYEQYF. The complete variable domain, with remaining parts taken from reference TRBV5-1 and TRBJ2-7, reads KAGVTQTPRYLIKTRGQQVTLSCSPISGHRSVSWYQQTPGQGLQFLFEYFSETQRNKGNFPGRFSGRQFSNSRSEMNVSTLELGDSALYLCASKGAGQASYEQYFGPGTRLTVT.

This clonotype was picked up a small number of times. The rearrangement uses TRBV7-9 and TRBJ1-6, with D maybe TRBD1 (5 bases). V lost 5 bases to trimming and J lost 14 bases, with 16 bases between them. Germline loops: CDR1 SEHNR, CDR2 FQNEAQ (reference sequence). CDR3 length: 13 amino acids. The CDR3 DNA sequence: TGTGCCAGCAGCATCGACAGCTCCGGAGCCCTCCACTTT. Translated, it gives CASSIDSSGALHF.

Written as DNA, the CDR3 is TGTGCCAGTAGAAGAAGAGCGGGCAGCACCAGAGAGACCCAGTACTTC. Translated: CASRRRAGSTRETQYF. The V gene is TRBV19, the J gene TRBJ2-5, with D possibly TRBD2 on 6 matching bases. V lost 6 bases, J lost 4 bases, and 21 bases lay in between. The germline gives CDR1 LNHDA, CDR2 SQIVND (reference sequence). The CDR3 loop spans 16 amino acids.

This clonotype was observed a few times. This chain joins TRBV20-1 and TRBJ2-1; 8 nucleotides agree with TRBD2. From germline, CDR1 is DFQATT and CDR2 SNEGSKA (reference sequence). The V gene end was trimmed by 3 bases and the J gene end by 4 bases; junction bases not matched to a gene: 5. The CDR3 extends over 14 amino acids. DNA of the CDR3: TGCAGTGCTAGGGAAGCGGGGGCGTACAATGAGCAGTTCTTC. Its protein product is CSAREAGAYNEQFF.

The V gene is TRBV5-1, the J gene TRBJ2-5, with TRBD1 matching 8 bases. Trimming took 3 bases from V and 2 from J; bases not matched to a gene: 6. The CDR3 is 15 residues long. Germline CDR1 and CDR2: SGHRS and YFSETQ. CDR3 loop: CASSSGGASQETQYF. Here the CDR3 DNA reads TGCGCCAGCAGCTCAGGGGGCGCGTCTCAAGAGACCCAGTACTTC.

This clonotype showed up just once. The chain uses TRBV7-9 and TRBJ2-7; 9 bases match TRBD1. The CDR3 is 13 amino acids. J lost 8 bases, V lost 5 bases, and 7 bases had no gene match. CDR1 SEHNR and CDR2 FQNEAQ come from the germline V gene (reference sequence). The DNA for the CDR3 is TGTGCCAGCAGCCTGGGACAGGGAGAAAAGCAGTACTTC. Residues: CASSLGQGEKQYF. Filled out from reference TRBV7-9 and TRBJ2-7, the complete variable domain reads DTGVSQNPRHKITKRGQNVTFRCDPISEHNRLYWYRQTLGQGPEFLTYFQNEAQLEKSRLLSDRFSAERPKGSFSTLEIQRTEQGDSAMYLCASSLGQGEKQYFGPGTRLTVT.

This clonotype was detected many times. This rearrangement joins TRBV24-1 to TRBJ2-3; 12 bases fit TRBD2. V was clipped by 5 bases and J by 3 bases; unmatched bases: 8. Germline CDR1 and CDR2: KGHDR and SFDVKD. The length of the CDR3 is 17 residues. The CDR3 reads CATSGRGLAGRTDTQYF. The CDR3 nucleotides read TGTGCCACCAGTGGAAGAGGACTAGCGGGGAGAACAGATACGCAGTATTTT.